A single sample is the source of the 26 T cell receptor beta chains below, sequenced in a study of T cell responses to AZD1222 COVID-19 vaccine. Sequencing was performed with immunoSEQ multiplex PCR; in TCRdb, only in-frame clones are kept and a portion is missing. The sample holds approximately 260,000 clones; 80% to 95% are singletons and the top ten take 0.5% to 0.7%. The source was peripheral blood, collected on day 0 of AZD1222 vaccination. These receptors were taken from an adult in good health.

The chain joins TRBV11-2 to TRBJ2-7; the match to TRBD2 covers 11 bases. Germline-derived CDR1 and CDR2 are SGHAT and FQNNGV. The length of the CDR3 is 15 residues. The trim removed 2 bases at V and 6 bases at J, leaving 6 bases unmatched. The DNA for the CDR3 is TGTGCCAGCAGCTTAACTAGCGGGGGAGTTACCGAGCAGTACTTC. The encoded protein is CASSLTSGGVTEQYF.

CDR3 sequence reads: CASSPGLAGGPADTQYF. CDR3 sequence (DNA): TGTGCCAGCAGCCCCGGACTAGCGGGGGGGCCGGCAGATACGCAGTATTTT. The V and J genes are TRBV5-4 and TRBJ2-3; 15 bases align to TRBD2. CDR3 length: 17 amino acids. CDR1 and CDR2 from the germline V gene are SGHNT and YYREEE (reference sequence). V lost 4 bases, J lost 4 bases, and 7 bases stayed unmatched.

J is TRBJ1-5 and V is TRBV1. TRBV1 is assigned pseudogene status. CDR3 length: 13 amino acids. DNA for the CDR3: TGCACCAGCAGCTCGGGGGTCTATCAGCCCCAGCATTTT. Translating it yields CTSSSGVYQPQHF.

The chain joins TRBV27 to TRBJ1-2; 7 nucleotides align to TRBD1. This CDR3 is built from 13 residues. Germline V gives CDR1 MNHEY, CDR2 SMNVEV (reference sequence). J lost 3 bases, V lost 5 bases, and 3 bases had no gene match. CDR3 in DNA: TGTGCCAGCAGTCCAACAGGGGACTATGGCTACACCTTC. Translation: CASSPTGDYGYTF.

V is TRBV3-1 (or the pseudogene TRBV3-2) and J is TRBJ2-4; TRBD2 is a possible D gene (7 bases). The CDR3 runs to 19 residues. V lost 0 bases and J 0 bases, leaving 18 bases between the germline ends. CDR1 is LGHDT, CDR2 YNNKEL, per germline (reference sequence). The CDR3 spells CASSQDLGRGRLAKNIQYF. The CDR3 DNA reads TGTGCCAGCAGCCAAGATTTAGGGCGGGGGCGACTAGCCAAAAACATTCAGTACTTC.

The V call is TRBV6-1, the J call TRBJ2-7; unclear D gene. Germline assignment: CDR1 MNHNS and CDR2 SASEGT. This CDR3 region has 13 residues. V shed 5 bases and J shed 2 bases, with 10 bases lying between them. This chain's CDR3 is CASSYRATYEQYF. For the CDR3, the DNA is TGTGCCAGCAGTTATAGGGCCACCTACGAGCAGTACTTC.

V is TRBV2 and J is TRBJ1-5; TRBD1 agrees at 12 bases. V lost 6 bases and J lost 6; bases outside the gene matches: 9. Germline V gene data show CDR1 as SNHLY and CDR2 as FYNNEI. The CDR3 extends over 16 amino acids. As DNA, the CDR3 is TGTGCCAGCAGCTCCTTGGGACAGGGGGCTGGTCAGCCCCAGCATTTT. Residues: CASSSLGQGAGQPQHF. Based on the CDR3 plus reference TRBV2 and TRBJ1-5, the full variable domain is EPEVTQTPSHQVTQMGQEVILRCVPISNHLYFYWYRQILGQKVEFLVSFYNNEISEKSEIFDDQFSVERPDGSNFTLKIRSTKLEDSAMYFCASSSLGQGAGQPQHFGDGTRLSIL.

Details on this clone: This specimen includes other DNA sequences encoding the same CDR3. The J gene is TRBJ2-3, the V gene TRBV20-1; D remains ambiguous. This CDR3 spans 13 amino acids. Germline V gives CDR1 DFQATT, CDR2 SNEGSKA (reference sequence). Between the trimmed V and J ends, which lost 3 bases and 0 bases, there was a span of 7 bases. The CDR3 is CSASGGSTDTQYF. The CDR3 DNA sequence: TGCAGTGCTAGTGGTGGAAGCACAGATACGCAGTATTTT.

The genes are TRBV5-5 and TRBJ1-1; D unresolved. V shed 1 base and J shed 1 base, with 11 bases lying between them. Per the germline V gene, CDR1 is SGHKS and CDR2 is YYEKEE (reference sequence). This CDR3 is built from 15 residues. The CDR3 DNA reads TGTGCCAGCAGCTTGCCCCTCCAGAGGAACACTGAAGCTTTCTTT. This translates into CASSLPLQRNTEAFF.

This clone was recorded once. The CDR3 spells CASSLAGTGYGYTF. CDR3 DNA: TGTGCCAGCAGTTTAGCCGGGACAGGGTACGGCTACACCTTC. This chain connects TRBV28 to TRBJ1-2; 9 bases map to TRBD1. The germline CDR1 and CDR2 sequences are MDHEN and SYDVKM. The CDR3 covers 14 residues. Trimming cost V 2 bases and J 8 bases; bases outside gene matches: 6.

This clone was observed a few times. This sequence joins TRBV12-3 or TRBV12-4 and TRBJ1-2; 8 bases are shared with TRBD1. There are 13 residues in the CDR3. V lost 5 bases, J lost 2 bases, and 1 base stayed unmatched. The CDR3 loop reads CASSRQGNYGYTF. In DNA, the CDR3 is TGTGCCAGCAGTCGACAGGGGAACTATGGCTACACCTTC.

The DNA of the CDR3 is TGTGCCAGCAGTCGAATGGATGGGACCTGGGGGGGCACGCAGTATTTT. Amino acid sequence: CASSRMDGTWGGTQYF. The chain carries TRBV28 and TRBJ2-3, with TRBD2 as a possible D gene (7 bases). The CDR3 has 16 amino acids. V was shortened by 5 bases and J by 9 bases, with 24 bases between the two germline ends. Per germline, CDR1 MDHEN and CDR2 SYDVKM.

The chain couples TRBV9 to TRBJ2-1; 12 nucleotides line up with TRBD2. Germline V CDR1 and CDR2: SGDLS, YYNGEE. The CDR3 has 19 residues. V trimming: 4 bases; J trimming: 4 bases; junction bases outside the gene matches: 15. This chain's CDR3 is CASSSSGLAGGRWYNEQFF. The CDR3 coding sequence is TGTGCCAGCAGCTCCTCGGGGCTAGCGGGAGGGCGGTGGTACAATGAGCAGTTCTTC.

This sequence joins TRBV27 and TRBJ2-2; weak D call: TRBD1 (5 bases). The CDR3 contains 14 residues. From germline, CDR1 is MNHEY and CDR2 SMNVEV (reference sequence). Trimming removed 3 bases from V and 4 bases from J, with 9 bases in between. CDR3 amino acids: CASSLTAITGELFF. The CDR3 nucleotides read TGTGCCAGCAGTTTGACAGCCATCACCGGGGAGCTGTTTTTT.

As for this clone: This sample includes further DNA sequences coding for the same CDR3. The rearrangement uses TRBV5-1 and TRBJ2-2; the D gene is possibly TRBD1 (5 bases). V lost 4 bases and J lost 2, with 9 bases in between. This CDR3 comprises 14 residues. Germline V gives CDR1 SGHRS, CDR2 YFSETQ. The CDR3, as DNA: TGCGCCAGCAGCCCTCAGGGTAACACCGGGGAGCTGTTTTTT. It specifies CASSPQGNTGELFF.

Only a few counts were recorded for this clone. CDR3 DNA: TGCACCAGCAGCCAGGTCCGGGACAGGGTAAATCAGCCCCAGCATTTT. Its translation is CTSSQVRDRVNQPQHF. The V and J genes are TRBV1 and TRBJ1-5; the table calls TRBD1, which could not be checked here. TRBV1 is listed as a pseudogene. The CDR3 spans 16 residues.

This sequence joins TRBV4-2 and TRBJ1-2; weak D call: TRBD1 (5 bases). The CDR3 sequence is 17 residues long. V lost 0 bases and J lost 2, with 16 bases in between. CDR1 LGHNA and CDR2 YNFKEQ come from the germline V gene. In DNA form, the CDR3 reads TGTGCCAGCAGCCAAGAGAGCCTCGGGGGTTTAAACTATGGCTACACCTTC. This codes for CASSQESLGGLNYGYTF.

The rearrangement joins TRBV7-2 to TRBJ2-1, with TRBD2 matching over 9 bases. From germline, CDR1 is SGHTA and CDR2 FQGNSA. With 6 bases clipped from V and 4 bases from J, the junction kept 4 bases outside the gene matches. This CDR3 has 14 amino acids. The CDR3 DNA follows: TGTGCCAGCAGACCGGGACTAGCATACAATGAGCAGTTCTTC. Its protein product is CASRPGLAYNEQFF.

This chain connects TRBV11-3 to TRBJ2-3; 14 bases agree with TRBD2. With 3 bases clipped from V and 5 bases from J, the junction kept 4 bases outside the gene matches. CDR1 and CDR2 from the germline V gene are SGHNT and YENEEA. The CDR3 consists of 16 residues. CDR3 sequence reads: CASSLGGLAGGDTQYF. The CDR3 bases are TGTGCCAGCAGCTTGGGTGGACTAGCGGGGGGAGATACGCAGTATTTT.

On this clone itself: Within the sample, other DNA sequences also encode this same CDR3. The chain links TRBV9 to TRBJ2-1, with D perhaps matching TRBD2 (6 bases). V was shortened by 0 bases and J by 4 bases, with 11 bases between the two germline ends. The CDR3 length is 15 residues. Germline-derived CDR1 and CDR2 are SGDLS and YYNGEE. The CDR3 protein is CASSVGRGLYNEQFF. CDR3 sequence (DNA): TGTGCCAGCAGCGTAGGTCGGGGACTTTACAATGAGCAGTTCTTC.

V gene TRBV10-2 combines with J gene TRBJ2-1, with D tentatively TRBD1 or TRBD2 (5 bases each). The CDR3 runs to 13 residues. Germline CDR1 WSHSY, CDR2 SAAADI. The V end was cut by 5 bases, the J end by 2 bases, with 7 bases between. DNA of the CDR3: TGCGCCAGCAGTAGGGACGCCTACAATGAGCAGTTCTTC. This translates into CASSRDAYNEQFF.

V is TRBV5-1 and J is TRBJ1-2; possibly TRBD1 for D (6 bases). Germline V gene data show CDR1 as SGHRS and CDR2 as YFSETQ. The CDR3 is 16 amino acids. Trimming removed 0 bases from V and 4 bases from J, with 16 bases in between. This CDR3 is CASSLALGGLSYGYTF. The CDR3 DNA reads as TGCGCCAGCAGCTTGGCCCTTGGGGGGCTTAGCTATGGCTACACCTTC.

This chain joins TRBV5-1 and TRBJ2-1; D uncertain. Germline V gene lookup returns CDR1 SGHRS and CDR2 YFSETQ. The CDR3 has 14 residues. V lost 2 bases, J lost 3 bases, and 9 bases lay in between. In DNA form, the CDR3 reads TGCGCCAGCAGCTTAGATGGGATCTACAATGAGCAGTTCTTC. Its protein is CASSLDGIYNEQFF.

The chain couples TRBV11-1 to TRBJ2-5, with D maybe TRBD2 (6 bases). V was cut by 0 bases and J by 2 bases, with 10 bases left in between. This CDR3 spans 15 amino acids. Germline V CDR1 and CDR2: SGHAT, FQDESV (reference sequence). DNA of the CDR3: TGTGCCAGCAGCTTAGCGGGCGGGAAGCAAGAGACCCAGTACTTC. Protein: CASSLAGGKQETQYF. The full variable domain, completed using reference TRBV11-1 and TRBJ2-5, is EAEVAQSPRYKITEKSQAVAFWCDPISGHATLYWYRQILGQGPELLVQFQDESVVDDSQLPKDRFSAERLKGVDSTLKIQPAELGDSAMYLCASSLAGGKQETQYFGPGTRLLVL.

The chain recombines TRBV2 with TRBJ2-2; tentative D call: TRBD2 (5 bases). V gave up 7 bases and J gave up 8 bases, with 17 bases separating them. CDR1 and CDR2 (germline): SNHLY, FYNNEI. The CDR3 runs to 14 residues. For the CDR3, the DNA is TGTGCCAGCACCCACGGGATAGAGGATGGGGAGCTGTTTTTT. Translating gives CASTHGIEDGELFF.

The DNA for the CDR3 is TGTGCCAGCAGTCGGGGTTTTTTTTACGAGCAGTACTTC. It translates to CASSRGFFYEQYF. The rearrangement joins TRBV28 to TRBJ2-7, with a tentative D call TRBD2 (5 bases). The ends were cut back, 5 bases at V and 4 bases at J, with 12 bases in the middle. The CDR3 has 13 residues. CDR1 MDHEN and CDR2 SYDVKM come from the germline V gene.